Listed here is a single TCR beta chain. As yet, its antigen is unknown. The sample originates from a study of cytomegalovirus exposure and HLA in healthy donors. Study overall: Early on, a data release was issued that held roughly 86 million unique TCRs from HLA-typed donors. Study results and caveats: Productive status was seen about 87% or about 30% of the time for most TCR beta V segments in an earlier analysis. Sequencing likely produced, as an artifact, a cluster of highly shared sequence variants. Analysis was performed later, and it showed HLA-associated TCR beta chains to be more clonally expanded than equally common others.

60 Vbeta and 13 Jbeta primers were used in PCR. Method: immunoSEQ multiplex PCR; TCRdb's copy keeps in-frame clones and lacks some. The data contain some 150,000 clones, roughly four fifths of them singletons. CDR3 length equals 15 residues. Germline V gene data show CDR1 as SGHAT and CDR2 as FQNNGV. Trimming at V came to 2 bases and at J to 3 bases, leaving 7 bases not matched to a gene. J is TRBJ2-7 and V is TRBV11-2, with TRBD2 matching 7 bases. This receptor was identified in a woman aged 45-65 years in good health and CMV-seronegative. The sequenced sample consisted of PBMCs. DNA of the CDR3: TGTGCCAGCAGCTTAATCCGGGGGGATAACTACGAGCAGTACTTC. This codes for CASSLIRGDNYEQYF.